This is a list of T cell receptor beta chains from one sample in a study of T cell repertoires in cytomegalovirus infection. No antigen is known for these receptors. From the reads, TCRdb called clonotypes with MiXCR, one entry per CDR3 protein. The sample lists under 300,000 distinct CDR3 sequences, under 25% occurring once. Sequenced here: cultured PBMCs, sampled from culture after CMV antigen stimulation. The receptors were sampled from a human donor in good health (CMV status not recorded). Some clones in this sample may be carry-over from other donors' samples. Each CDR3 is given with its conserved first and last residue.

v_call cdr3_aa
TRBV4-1 CASSQGTAFTPKQYF
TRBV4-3 CASSRRQGAFSGANVLTF
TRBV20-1 CSAGSSRNEQFF
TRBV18 CASSPSGQGIEQYF
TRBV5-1 CASSLSSGSRQETQYF
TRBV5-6 CASNPGIGATFQNTEAFF
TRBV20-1 CSARSPVEADTQYF
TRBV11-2 CASSLWGKADTQYF
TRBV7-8 CASSFTGTENQPQHF
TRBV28 CASSPSGVYNEQFF
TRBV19 CASRHRGPEDNEQFF
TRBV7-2 CASSLERGGNYGYTF
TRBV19 CASTLDRYSGNTIYF
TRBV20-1 CSAGPTGTSGAPFSTDTQYF
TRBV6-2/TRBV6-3 CASGEGYTEAFF
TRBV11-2 CASSPRVGGSYNEQFF
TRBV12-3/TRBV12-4 CASSLTSGVEAFF
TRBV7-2 CASSLQGAVNSPLHF
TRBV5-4 CASSLPSLGEQFF
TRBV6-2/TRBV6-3 CASRSTGSETQYF
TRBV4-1 CASSQVQDRTEAFF
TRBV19 CASSTTGTGQETQYF
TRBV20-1 CSARVASGDSYNEQFF
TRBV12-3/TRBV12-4 CASVGSGGSNEQFF
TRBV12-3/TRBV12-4 CASSFGDSYGYTF
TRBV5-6 CASSPQGRPEAFF
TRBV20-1 CSASRTGGGRGNQPQHF
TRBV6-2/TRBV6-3 CASSYIGGSNQETQYF
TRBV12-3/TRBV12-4 CPSSQLAGGPNEQFF